Below, 8 T cell receptor beta chains from the same sample are listed, as sequenced in a study of OX40 agonist ivuxolimab in advanced cancers. Libraries were prepared by immunoSEQ multiplex PCR; TCRdb keeps only in-frame clonotypes and omits some of them. The sample yields 85,000 or so clones, approximately 86% seen once. The material was CD4+ or CD8+ T cells sorted from blood, obtained in a trial of the OX40 agonist ivuxolimab. These receptors all stem from an adult with an advanced solid tumor such as melanoma, head and neck, liver or kidney cancer.

V usage is TRBV9 and J usage is TRBJ1-1, with D unclear. This CDR3 comprises 13 residues. Between the trimmed V and J ends, which lost 4 bases and 1 base, there was a span of 8 bases. In germline, CDR1 is SGDLS, CDR2 YYNGEE. The CDR3 DNA reads as TGTGCCAGCAGCCCTAGTCCGAACACTGAAGCTTTCTTT. As protein: CASSPSPNTEAFF.

The V call is TRBV29-1, the J call TRBJ2-2; TRBD2 is a possible D gene (6 bases). CDR3 length: 16 residues. Germline V gives CDR1 SQVTM, CDR2 ANQGSEA. Trimming cost V 3 bases and J 3 bases, with 17 bases left between them. The CDR3 is CSVDGGVARDTGELFF. The CDR3 nucleotides are TGCAGCGTTGACGGAGGGGTCGCGAGGGACACCGGGGAGCTGTTTTTT.

On this clone itself: The sample contains more than one DNA sequence encoding this CDR3. The chain carries TRBV4-2 and TRBJ1-5; no definite D call. CDR1 and CDR2 from the germline V gene are LGHNA and YNFKEQ. The CDR3 totals 13 residues. V was shortened by 0 bases and J by 7 bases, with 7 bases between the two germline ends. The CDR3 region has the DNA TGTGCCAGCAGCCAAGATCAGCTACAGCCCCAGCATTTT. Translation gives CASSQDQLQPQHF.

The chain uses TRBV6-6 and TRBJ1-6; D ambiguous. CDR3 length: 15 amino acids. Trimming left V 2 bases short and J 9 bases short, with 14 bases between. CDR1 is MNHNY, CDR2 SVGAGI, per germline (reference sequence). CDR3 sequence: CASSYGRVGRSPLHF. CDR3 nucleotide sequence: TGTGCCAGCAGTTACGGGAGGGTCGGTCGTTCACCCCTCCACTTT.

The chain has TRBV5-1 and TRBJ1-6, with D perhaps TRBD1 (6 bases). V lost 0 bases, J lost 2 bases, and 12 bases lay in between. The CDR3 loop spans 17 amino acids. In germline, CDR1 is SGHRS, CDR2 YFSETQ. The CDR3: CASSLAIRDTYNSPLHF. The DNA for the CDR3 is TGCGCCAGCAGCTTGGCGATTCGGGACACCTATAATTCACCCCTCCACTTT.

The chain is built from TRBV19 and TRBJ2-1; D call uncertain. Trimming took off 5 bases at V and 7 bases at J, with 12 bases between the two ends. Germline V gene lookup returns CDR1 LNHDA and CDR2 SQIVND (reference sequence). The CDR3 sequence is 13 residues long. CDR3 residues: CASSSQPRNEQFF. Written as DNA, the CDR3 is TGTGCCAGTAGTTCACAGCCGAGGAATGAGCAGTTCTTC.

This rearrangement joins TRBV30 to TRBJ1-3; unclear D gene. Germline V gene lookup returns CDR1 GTSNPN and CDR2 SVGIG (reference sequence). Trimming stripped 0 bases from V and 0 bases from J, with 6 bases between. CDR3 length: 14 residues. CDR3 region: CAWSVGSSGNTIYF. CDR3 sequence (DNA): TGTGCCTGGAGTGTAGGGAGCTCTGGAAACACCATATATTTT.

V gene TRBV9 combines with J gene TRBJ1-2, with D hard to call. The V end lost 0 bases, the J end lost 6 bases, and 12 bases lay between the germline ends. CDR1 is SGDLS, CDR2 YYNGEE, per germline. This CDR3 has 14 residues. CDR3 sequence (DNA): TGTGCCAGCAGCGTAGTATCTGGCTCGGATGGCTACACCTTC. It encodes CASSVVSGSDGYTF.